These T cell receptor beta chains were read from a single sample in a study of shared clonotypes between healthy human individuals. Repertoires were generated with immunoSEQ multiplex PCR, while TCRdb's copy carries only in-frame clones and drops some. Here the sample spans 2 million to 2.5 million clones, approximately 93% being singletons. Sample: naive CD4+ T cells from PBMCs. These receptors were taken from a man aged 18 to 29 in good health. Some clones in this sample may be carry-over from other donors' samples. Each CDR3 is given with its conserved first and last residue. The D gene is left open where the match is weak. Rows give clone size only sometimes, using once, few, many, or a class for an expanded clone.

clone_size | j_call | d_call | v_call | cdr3_nt | cdr3_aa
. | TRBJ2-7 | . | TRBV4-1 | TGCGCCAGCAGCCAAGCGGTGACGGTTCCCTCCTACGAGCAGTACTTC | CASSQAVTVPSYEQYF
. | TRBJ2-2 | . | TRBV7-3 | TGTGCCAGCCGACTAGGGACTGCTGACACCGGGGAGCTGTTTTTT | CASRLGTADTGELFF
. | TRBJ2-3 | TRBD2 | TRBV19 | TGTGCCAGTAGTATCCACGGACTAGCGGGAGAAGAAGATACGCAGTATTTT | CASSIHGLAGEEDTQYF
few | TRBJ2-1 | TRBD2 | TRBV27 | TGTGCCAGCAGTTCCGGGACTAGGGGCAATGAGCAGTTCTTC | CASSSGTRGNEQFF
. | TRBJ2-2 | . | TRBV7-3 | TGTGCCAGCAGCTCAAGGTTGCGGTCCGGGGAGCTGTTTTTT | CASSSRLRSGELFF
. | TRBJ2-7 | TRBD2 | TRBV5-1 | TGCGCCAGCAGCTTGGGGGGGACTAGCCACTACGAGCAGTACTTC | CASSLGGTSHYEQYF
. | TRBJ2-7 | TRBD2 | TRBV29-1 | TGCAGCGTGGAGACTAGCGGGCTCTCCTACGAGCAGTACTTC | CSVETSGLSYEQYF
once | TRBJ2-6 | . | TRBV5-1 | TGCGCCAGCACCCCTGAAGGCTCTGGGGCCAACGTCCTGACTTTC | CASTPEGSGANVLTF
. | TRBJ2-7 | TRBD1 | TRBV7-2 | TGTGCCAGCAGCTTAGTAGGGACAGAAAGCTCCTACGAGCAGTACTTC | CASSLVGTESSYEQYF
. | TRBJ2-2 | . | TRBV5-1 | TGCGCCAGCAGCTTGGGTGGGAACACCGGGGAGCTGTTTTTT | CASSLGGNTGELFF
. | TRBJ1-2 | . | TRBV11-2 | TGTGCCAGCAGCTTGATAAGGGGTTCTCCCTATGGCTACACCTTC | CASSLIRGSPYGYTF
. | TRBJ2-2 | TRBD1 | TRBV7-9 | TGTGCCAGCAGCTGGAGACAGGGGACCGGGGAGCTGTTTTTT | CASSWRQGTGELFF
. | TRBJ2-5 | . | TRBV5-1 | TGCGCCAGCAGCTTGGCCGACGCCCCCGGAGGAGAGACCCAGTACTTC | CASSLADAPGGETQYF
. | TRBJ1-2 | . | TRBV4-1 | TGCGCCAGCAGCCAGGCCGGGACGGCGAACGGTACCTTC | CASSQAGTANGTF
. | TRBJ2-2 | TRBD2 | TRBV7-8 | TGTGCCAGCAGCTTAGCAAGGCTAGCGGGAGCTTCGGACACCGGGGAGCTGTTTTTT | CASSLARLAGASDTGELFF
. | TRBJ1-4 | TRBD1 | TRBV19 | TGTGCCAGTAGTACCCCCTGGGACAGAATAAAAGCAACTAATGAAAAACTGTTTTTT | CASSTPWDRIKATNEKLFF
. | TRBJ2-5 | TRBD2 | TRBV11-2 | TGTGCCAGCAGCTTACGTACTAGCGGGAGAAAGGCGGAGACCCAGTACTTC | CASSLRTSGRKAETQYF
. | TRBJ2-7 | TRBD1 | TRBV28 | TGTGCCAGCAGTTTATACGACAGGGCCTACGAGCAGTACTTC | CASSLYDRAYEQYF
. | TRBJ2-3 | . | TRBV18 | TGTGCCAGCTCACCACCCTCCAGAGATACGCAGTATTTT | CASSPPSRDTQYF
. | TRBJ2-1 | . | TRBV9 | TGTGCCAGCAGCCCACGGCAAGGGGACTACAATGAGCAGTTCTTC | CASSPRQGDYNEQFF
. | TRBJ2-5 | . | TRBV9 | TGTGCCAGCAGCCCGCGGGACAGTAGACAAGAGACCCAGTACTTC | CASSPRDSRQETQYF
. | TRBJ2-1 | TRBD2 | TRBV4-2 | TGTGCCAGCAGCCAAGGCGGGAGTTCCTACAATGAGCAGTTCTTC | CASSQGGSSYNEQFF
. | TRBJ2-7 | . | TRBV11-2 | TGTGCCAGCAGCCCCAGTGGGAGAGGCGAGCAGTACTTC | CASSPSGRGEQYF
once | TRBJ2-7 | . | TRBV9 | TGTGCCAGCAGCGCTGTGCAGGGGGGCGAGCAGTACTTC | CASSAVQGGEQYF
. | TRBJ2-7 | . | TRBV4-2 | TGTGCCAGCAGCCAAGATCGAAGGGGCGGATTGTACGAGCAGTACTTC | CASSQDRRGGLYEQYF
. | TRBJ2-2 | . | TRBV7-3 | TGTGCCAGCAGCTTTGGACACACCGGGGAGCTGTTTTTT | CASSFGHTGELFF
few | TRBJ1-4 | . | TRBV28 | TGTGCCAGCAGTTTAGGAGGTGGGGAAAAACTGTTTTTT | CASSLGGGEKLFF
. | TRBJ2-1 | TRBD1 | TRBV6-5 | TGTGCCAGCAGTTACGTGGGACAGGGGTACAATGAGCAGTTCTTC | CASSYVGQGYNEQFF
. | TRBJ2-2 | TRBD2 | TRBV9 | TGTGCCAGCAGCGGTCCCCGGGGGGGACTGAACACCGGGGAGCTGTTTTTT | CASSGPRGGLNTGELFF
. | TRBJ1-5 | . | TRBV19 | TGTGCCAGTAGTATCGGGGCGACTAGGAGCAATCAGCCCCAGCATTTT | CASSIGATRSNQPQHF
. | TRBJ1-1 | TRBD1 | TRBV18 | TGTGCCAGCTCGTCAGACAGGGTCACTGAAGCTTTCTTT | CASSSDRVTEAFF
. | TRBJ2-1 | TRBD2 | TRBV28 | TGTGCCAGCAGTTTATTCTCGGGAGGGTCCTACAATGAGCAGTTCTTC | CASSLFSGGSYNEQFF
. | TRBJ1-1 | . | TRBV27 | TGTGCCAGCAGTTTCCCCGGGCGGGCTGAAGCTTTCTTT | CASSFPGRAEAFF
. | TRBJ2-7 | TRBD2 | TRBV30 | TGTGCCTGGAGTGTAGCGGGAGGGAACGAGCAGTACTTC | CAWSVAGGNEQYF
once | TRBJ2-7 | . | TRBV6-5 | TGTGCCAGCAGTTCCCCCCAGGAGCAGTACTTC | CASSSPQEQYF
. | TRBJ2-5 | . | TRBV28 | TGTGCCAGCAGTTTATGGGGACGAGAACGGCGGACCCAGTACTTC | CASSLWGRERRTQYF
once | TRBJ2-4 | . | TRBV20-1 | TGCAGTGCAGGGGTTGACATTCAGTACTTC | CSAGVDIQYF
. | TRBJ2-3 | . | TRBV18 | TGTGCCAGCTCACCATCAACACGGGGAGATACGCAGTATTTT | CASSPSTRGDTQYF
. | TRBJ2-1 | . | TRBV5-4 | TGTGCCAGCAGCTTGGTACCGACAGGCTACAATGAGCAGTTCTTC | CASSLVPTGYNEQFF
once | TRBJ1-1 | . | TRBV6-5 | TGTGCCAGCAGTTACTCAGCTTCTAGAGTTAACACTGAAGCTTTCTTT | CASSYSASRVNTEAFF
. | TRBJ2-7 | . | TRBV5-5 | TGTGCCAGCAGCTTGGATGGCAACTACGAGCAGTACTTC | CASSLDGNYEQYF
. | TRBJ1-4 | . | TRBV29-1 | TGCAGTACGACTTCGGGGAATGAAAAACTGTTTTTT | CSTTSGNEKLFF
. | TRBJ2-5 | . | TRBV18 | TGTGCCAGCTCCGCATCGAAGGGGTGGGAGACCCAGTACTTC | CASSASKGWETQYF
. | TRBJ1-2 | TRBD1 | TRBV7-8 | TGTGCCAGCAGCCCGCGGACAGGGGGCGCGGGTTATGGCTACACCTTC | CASSPRTGGAGYGYTF
. | TRBJ1-4 | . | TRBV6-1 | TGTGCCAGCAGTTGGGGGCGAGGGAATGAAAAACTGTTTTTT | CASSWGRGNEKLFF
. | TRBJ2-1 | . | TRBV7-9 | TGTGCCAGCAGCTTCACTAGGACAATTAACTCCTACAATGAGCAGTTCTTC | CASSFTRTINSYNEQFF
. | TRBJ2-5 | . | TRBV7-7 | TGTGCCAGCAGTTACGGACAGGGAGGGCAGGAGACCCAGTACTTC | CASSYGQGGQETQYF
. | TRBJ2-5 | TRBD1 | TRBV7-2 | TGTGCCAGCAGCCCCCGGACAGGCGGGCCCGAGACCCAGTACTTC | CASSPRTGGPETQYF
. | TRBJ2-7 | . | TRBV2 | TGTGCCAGCAGTGGAATGCCGAGCTCCTACGAGCAGTACTTC | CASSGMPSSYEQYF
once | TRBJ2-5 | TRBD1 | TRBV7-3 | TGTGCCAGCAGCTCAGACAGGGAAGAGACCCAGTACTTC | CASSSDREETQYF
. | TRBJ2-1 | . | TRBV5-1 | TGCGCCAGCAGCTTGGATCGGCCTCCGGGAGATGTCTTTAATGAGCAGTTCTTC | CASSLDRPPGDVFNEQFF